This record looks at one T cell receptor beta chain sequence and its context. It has no known antigen specificity. No qualities accompany the bases; no much larger clone lies one base away. The collaborating institutions used their own protocols to collect whole blood in K2EDTA tubes. Collaborator samples were shipped for TCRbeta analysis as frozen whole blood, isolated PBMCs, or DNA extracted from either sample type. This sample was included in a study of blood T cell repertoires in COVID-19 (dated by TCRdb to 2020 to 2021). For the study in its entirety: The collaborator samples originated in the United States, Italy and Spain and spanned the acute and convalescent phases of COVID-19. The material from the prospective study consisted of cDNA or gDNA derived from T cells, B-cell-depleted T cells, or PBMCs. Subjects who had been exposed to COVID-19, were actively infected with it, or had recovered from it provided the deeply sampled blood TCRbeta repertoires that made up the dataset. A freely available public database, intended as a resource for researchers studying the immune response to SARS-CoV-2, is where the repertoires were released. The samples were drawn from the first 160 participants of the ongoing ImmuneRACE study and from some 1,300 subjects provided by 6 global collaborators. A de-identified subject ID, COVID-19 status, age in years and sex were almost always included in the sample metadata. Where available, HLA class I and class II types were obtained from metadata supplied by the sample provider rather than from assay-based typing. Paper-wide results and their limitations: How much clinical and demographic metadata was included differed by source and by participant, and the metadata was provided uncurated.

The immunoSEQ Assay, a bias-controlled multiplex PCR, was used to amplify TCRbeta CDR3 regions from genomic DNA. The study's own analysis went as follows. Within the assay, amplification of reference gene primers was used to estimate how many nucleated cells each sample contained. To quantify the absolute abundance of each unique TCRbeta CDR3 rearrangement, sequence reads were collapsed and filtered. For each sample, productive Simpson clonality was calculated as the square root of Simpson's diversity index across productive rearrangements. In TCRdb, the immuneACCESS table is reduced to in-frame sequences with V and J assigned. These tables do not hold every clone; where another copy was compared, an unresolved V gene accounts for under half, and the others remain unexplained. That table supplies the V and J calls and clone size; D and trimming were determined from the DNA. Across this sample there are under 300,000 clones, with more than 80% seen only once. Of the sample, around 5.5% is held by the ten largest clones.

The germline V gene (reference sequence) provides CDR1 LGHDT and CDR2 YNNKEL. CDR3 length: 14 amino acids, cysteine to phenylalanine. Of the read, only the CDR3 DNA is kept; its 42 bases are in frame from base 1. V is reduced by 3 bases and J by 3 bases, leaving a spacing of 12 bases between them. Sequenced sample: peripheral blood. The rearrangement combines TRBV3-1 (or the pseudogene TRBV3-2) with TRBJ2-7; possibly the D gene is TRBD2, per 5 matching bases. The receptor's source is a human donor in a cohort sampled during active COVID-19. This receptor carries the CDR3 CASSQDGGLYEQYF. The DNA sequence follows: TGTGCCAGCAGCCAGGACGGAGGCCTCTACGAGCAGTACTTC.